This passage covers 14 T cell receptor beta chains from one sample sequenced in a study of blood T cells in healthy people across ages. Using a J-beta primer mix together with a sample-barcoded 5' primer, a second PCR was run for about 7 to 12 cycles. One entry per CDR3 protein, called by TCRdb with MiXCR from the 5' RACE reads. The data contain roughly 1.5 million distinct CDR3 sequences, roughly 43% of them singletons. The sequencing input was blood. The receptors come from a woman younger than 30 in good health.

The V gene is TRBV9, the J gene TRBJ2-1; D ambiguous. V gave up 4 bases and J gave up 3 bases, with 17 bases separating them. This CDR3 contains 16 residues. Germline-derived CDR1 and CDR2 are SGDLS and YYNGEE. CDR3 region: CASSPQASPGYNEQFF. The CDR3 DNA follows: TGTGCCAGCAGCCCCCAAGCGAGCCCGGGCTACAATGAGCAGTTCTTC. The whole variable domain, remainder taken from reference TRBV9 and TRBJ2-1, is DSGVTQTPKHLITATGQRVTLRCSPRSGDLSVYWYQQSLDQGLQFLIQYYNGEERAKGNILERFSAQQFPDLHSELNLSSLELGDSALYFCASSPQASPGYNEQFFGPGTRLTVL.

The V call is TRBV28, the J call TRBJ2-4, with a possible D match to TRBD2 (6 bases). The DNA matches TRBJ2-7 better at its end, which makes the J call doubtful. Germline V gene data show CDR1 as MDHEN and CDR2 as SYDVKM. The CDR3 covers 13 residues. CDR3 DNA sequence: TGTGCCAGCAGCTTAGGTAGCGGCCTCGAGCAGTACTTC. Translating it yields CASSLGSGLEQYF.

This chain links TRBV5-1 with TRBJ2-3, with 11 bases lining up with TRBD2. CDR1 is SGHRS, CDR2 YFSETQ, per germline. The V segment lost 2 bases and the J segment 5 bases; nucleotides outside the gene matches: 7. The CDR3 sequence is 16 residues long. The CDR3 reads CASSFNLAGGVDTQYF. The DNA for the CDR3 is TGCGCCAGCAGCTTTAACCTAGCGGGAGGAGTAGATACGCAGTATTTT.

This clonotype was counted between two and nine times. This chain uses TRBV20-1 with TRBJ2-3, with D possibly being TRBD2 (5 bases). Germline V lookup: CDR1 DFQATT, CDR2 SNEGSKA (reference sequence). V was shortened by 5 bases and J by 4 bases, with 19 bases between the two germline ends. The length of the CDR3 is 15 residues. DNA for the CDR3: TGCAGTGCTGTCCGGAGTGGACTGGCGGCAGATACGCAGTATTTT. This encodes CSAVRSGLAADTQYF.

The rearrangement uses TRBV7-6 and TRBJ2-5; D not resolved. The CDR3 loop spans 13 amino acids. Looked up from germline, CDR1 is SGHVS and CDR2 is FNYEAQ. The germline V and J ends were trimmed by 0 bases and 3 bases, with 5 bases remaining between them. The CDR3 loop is CASSLARKETQYF. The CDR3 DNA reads TGTGCCAGCAGCTTAGCGAGGAAAGAGACCCAGTACTTC.

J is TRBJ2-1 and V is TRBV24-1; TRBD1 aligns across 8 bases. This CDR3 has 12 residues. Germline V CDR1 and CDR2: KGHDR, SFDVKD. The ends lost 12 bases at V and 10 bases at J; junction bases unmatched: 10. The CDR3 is CAVSGDRPEQFF. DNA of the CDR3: TGTGCCGTATCAGGGGACAGGCCAGAGCAGTTCTTC.

The CDR3 DNA sequence: TGTGCCAGCAGTGAAAGGGGGGTAGGCTATGGCTACACCTTC. It codes for CASSERGVGYGYTF. The rearrangement uses TRBV6-1 and TRBJ1-2; weak D call: TRBD1 (6 bases). The CDR3 spans 14 residues. The germline gives CDR1 MNHNS, CDR2 SASEGT. V was shortened by 2 bases and J by 4 bases, with 11 bases between the two germline ends.

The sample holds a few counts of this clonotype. DNA for the CDR3: TGTGCCAGCTCCTCGAGCGGAGCTAACTATGGCTACACCTTC. It is translated as CASSSSGANYGYTF. V and J are TRBV7-2 and TRBJ1-2; D gene uncertain. Germline CDR1 SGHTA, CDR2 FQGNSA. The CDR3 contains 14 residues. Trimming left V 8 bases short and J 0 bases short, with 13 bases between. Using reference TRBV7-2 and TRBJ1-2 for the parts outside the CDR3, the full variable domain is GAGVSQSPSNKVTEKGKDVELRCDPISGHTALYWYRQSLGQGLEFLIYFQGNSAPDKSGLPSDRFSAERTGGSVSTLTIQRTQQEDSAVYLCASSSSGANYGYTFGSGTRLTVV.

The CDR3 reads CASSLRTGQETQFF. CDR3 sequence (DNA): TGTGCCAGCAGCCTCCGCACGGGGCAAGAGACCCAGTTCTTC. The rearrangement links TRBV6-5 to TRBJ2-1, with D perhaps matching TRBD1 or TRBD2 (5 bases each). The germline gives CDR1 MNHEY, CDR2 SVGAGI. CDR3 length: 14 residues. The V end was cut by 6 bases, the J end by 13 bases, with 22 bases between.

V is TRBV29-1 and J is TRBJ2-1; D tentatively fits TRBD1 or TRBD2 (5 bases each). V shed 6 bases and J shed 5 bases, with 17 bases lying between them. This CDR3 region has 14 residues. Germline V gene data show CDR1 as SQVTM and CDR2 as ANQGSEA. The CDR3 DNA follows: TGCAGCGTGGTGCCGGGACCGGGCCACAATGAGCAGTTCTTC. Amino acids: CSVVPGPGHNEQFF.

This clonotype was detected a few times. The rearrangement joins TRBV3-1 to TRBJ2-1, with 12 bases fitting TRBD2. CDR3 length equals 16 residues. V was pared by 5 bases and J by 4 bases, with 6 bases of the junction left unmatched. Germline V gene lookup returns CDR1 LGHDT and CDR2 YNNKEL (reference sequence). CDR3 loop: CASSSTLAGGYNEQFF. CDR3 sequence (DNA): TGTGCCAGCAGCTCAACCCTAGCGGGGGGGTACAATGAGCAGTTCTTC.

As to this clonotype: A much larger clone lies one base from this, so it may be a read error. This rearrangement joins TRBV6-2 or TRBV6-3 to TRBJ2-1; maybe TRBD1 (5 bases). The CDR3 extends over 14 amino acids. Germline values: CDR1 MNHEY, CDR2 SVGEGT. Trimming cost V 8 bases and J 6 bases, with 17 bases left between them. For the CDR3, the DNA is TGTGCCAGCTCCCGGGCAGGGCCACCCAATGAGCAGTTCTTC. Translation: CASSRAGPPNEQFF.

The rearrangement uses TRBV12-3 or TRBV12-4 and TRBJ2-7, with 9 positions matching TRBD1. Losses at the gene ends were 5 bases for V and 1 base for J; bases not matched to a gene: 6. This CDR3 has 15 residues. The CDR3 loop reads CASSRRQGVSYEQYF. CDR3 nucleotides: TGTGCCAGCAGTCGACGACAGGGGGTATCCTACGAGCAGTACTTC.

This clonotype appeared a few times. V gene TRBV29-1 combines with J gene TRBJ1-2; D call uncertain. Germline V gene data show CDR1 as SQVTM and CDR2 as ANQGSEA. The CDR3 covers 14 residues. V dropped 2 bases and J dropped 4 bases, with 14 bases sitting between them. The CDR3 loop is CSVERQAIAYGYTF. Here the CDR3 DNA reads TGCAGCGTTGAACGGCAGGCTATAGCCTATGGCTACACCTTC.